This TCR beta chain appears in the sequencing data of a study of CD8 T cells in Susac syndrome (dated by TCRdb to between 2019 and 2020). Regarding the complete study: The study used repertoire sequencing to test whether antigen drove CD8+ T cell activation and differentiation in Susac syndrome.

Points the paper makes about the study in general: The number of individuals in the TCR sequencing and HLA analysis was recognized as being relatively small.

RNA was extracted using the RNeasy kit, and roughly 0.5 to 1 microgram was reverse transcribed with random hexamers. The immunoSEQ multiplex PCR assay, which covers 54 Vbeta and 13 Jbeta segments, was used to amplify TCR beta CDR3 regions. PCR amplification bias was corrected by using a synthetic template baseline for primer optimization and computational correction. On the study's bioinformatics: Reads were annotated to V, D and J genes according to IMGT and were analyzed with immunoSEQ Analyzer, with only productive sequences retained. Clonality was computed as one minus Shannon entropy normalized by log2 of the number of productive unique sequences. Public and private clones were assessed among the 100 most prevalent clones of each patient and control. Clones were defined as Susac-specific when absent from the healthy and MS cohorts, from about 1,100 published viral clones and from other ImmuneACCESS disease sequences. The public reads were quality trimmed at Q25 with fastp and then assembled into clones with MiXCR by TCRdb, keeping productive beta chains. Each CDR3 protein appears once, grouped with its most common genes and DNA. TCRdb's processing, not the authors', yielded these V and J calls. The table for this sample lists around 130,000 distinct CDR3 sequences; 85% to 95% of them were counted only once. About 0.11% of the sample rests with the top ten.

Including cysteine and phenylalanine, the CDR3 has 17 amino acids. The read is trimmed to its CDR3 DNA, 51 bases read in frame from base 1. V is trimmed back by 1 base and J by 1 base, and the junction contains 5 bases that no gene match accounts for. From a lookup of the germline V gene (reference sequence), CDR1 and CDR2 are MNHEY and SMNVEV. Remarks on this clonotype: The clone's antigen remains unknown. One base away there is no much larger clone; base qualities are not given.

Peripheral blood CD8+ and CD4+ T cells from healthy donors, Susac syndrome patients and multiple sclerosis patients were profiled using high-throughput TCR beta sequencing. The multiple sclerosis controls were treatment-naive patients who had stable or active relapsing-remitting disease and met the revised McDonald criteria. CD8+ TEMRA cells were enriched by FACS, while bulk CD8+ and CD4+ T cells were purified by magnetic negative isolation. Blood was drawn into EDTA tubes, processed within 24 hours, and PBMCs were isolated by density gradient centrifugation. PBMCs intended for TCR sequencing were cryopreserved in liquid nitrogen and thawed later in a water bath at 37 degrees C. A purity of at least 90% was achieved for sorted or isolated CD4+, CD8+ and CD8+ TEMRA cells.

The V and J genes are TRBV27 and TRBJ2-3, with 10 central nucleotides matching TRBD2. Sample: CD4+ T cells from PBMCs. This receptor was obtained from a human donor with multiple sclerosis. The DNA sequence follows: TGTGCCAGCAGTTTATGGGCTAGCGGGAGCCGCACAGATACGCAGTATTTT. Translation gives CASSLWASGSRTDTQYF.